These T cell receptor beta chains were read from a single sample in a study of cytomegalovirus exposure and HLA in healthy donors. Data came from immunoSEQ multiplex PCR; TCRdb stores just in-frame clones and leaves some out. Found here are roughly 100,000 clones, 75% of them singletons; the top ten hold approximately 2.4%. Sequences were obtained from PBMCs. These receptors were obtained from a man aged 40-49 years in good health and CMV-seronegative. CDR3s include the opening cysteine and the closing phenylalanine or tryptophan. The D gene is left open where the match is weak. Rows may omit the clone size; those that give it use once, few, many or a size class.

.	TRBV2	TRBJ2-5	.	TGTGCCAGCAGTGAAGCGAGGTCTCAAGAGACCCAGTACTTC	CASSEARSQETQYF
.	TRBV6-1	TRBJ2-5	TRBD2	TGTGCCAGCAGCGGGACTAGTGTGGAGACCCAGTACTTC	CASSGTSVETQYF
.	TRBV5-1	TRBJ1-3	.	TGCGCCAGCAGCTTGGGGACACCTCAAAGAAACACCATATATTTT	CASSLGTPQRNTIYF
.	TRBV19	TRBJ1-2	.	TGTGCCAGTAGACAGGGCGGACGTGGTAACTATGGCTACACCTTC	CASRQGGRGNYGYTF
.	TRBV5-5	TRBJ2-7	.	TGTGCCAGCAGCTTGGAACAGGGTCGAGGATACGAGCAGTACTTC	CASSLEQGRGYEQYF
.	TRBV2	TRBJ2-7	TRBD1	TGTGCCAGCAGTACAGGGGCCACCTACGAGCAGTACTTC	CASSTGATYEQYF
.	TRBV28	TRBJ2-7	.	TGTGCCAGCGGGCCTGATATTCGCTACGAGCAGTACTTC	CASGPDIRYEQYF
.	TRBV2	TRBJ1-1	TRBD1	TGTGCCAGCAGTGACCCACCCACCCCAGGGGGCCTCACTGAAGCTTTCTTT	CASSDPPTPGGLTEAFF
.	TRBV5-6	TRBJ1-5	.	TGTGCCAGCAGCCTCCGGCGCCAGGGTCTCAATCAGCCCCAGCATTTT	CASSLRRQGLNQPQHF
.	TRBV7-9	TRBJ2-2	TRBD1	TGTGCCAGCACCTTAATGGACAGGTTGAACACCGGGGAGCTGTTTTTT	CASTLMDRLNTGELFF
.	TRBV19	TRBJ1-4	.	TGTGCCAGTAGTACGTCCGGGACACTTGCTAATGAAAAACTGTTTTTT	CASSTSGTLANEKLFF
.	TRBV5-1	TRBJ2-7	TRBD2	TGCGCCAGCAGCCCCGGGACTAGCGGGATAGCCTACGAGCAGTACTTC	CASSPGTSGIAYEQYF
.	TRBV5-8	TRBJ2-5	.	TGTGCCAGCAGCGCGGGCCCTTCCTGGGAGACCCAGTACTTC	CASSAGPSWETQYF
.	TRBV2	TRBJ2-7	.	TGTGCCGGGGGACTTGAGGGGTTCTCCGAGCAGTACTTC	CAGGLEGFSEQYF
once	TRBV2	TRBJ2-1	TRBD1	TGTGCCAGCAGTCCTGACAGGGGGCTGGTCAATGAGCAGTTCTTC	CASSPDRGLVNEQFF
few	TRBV29-1	TRBJ2-5	.	TGCAGCGTTGGCCCCTCGACTGGCCAAGAGACCCAGTACTTC	CSVGPSTGQETQYF
few	TRBV5-1	TRBJ2-1	TRBD2	TGCGCCAGCAGCCTTAGCGGGGGGTCGAACAATGAGCAGTTCTTC	CASSLSGGSNNEQFF
.	TRBV19	TRBJ1-1	.	TGTGCCAGTAATATAAAGACGACGGGGAACACTGAAGCTTTCTTT	CASNIKTTGNTEAFF
few	TRBV6-6	TRBJ2-2	.	TGTGCCAGCAGTTACTCGAGGGGGGGGTCCGGGGAGCTGTTTTTT	CASSYSRGGSGELFF
.	TRBV7-9	TRBJ1-6	.	TGTGCCAGCCTAAAGAGGGCCGGTTCACCCCTCCACTTT	CASLKRAGSPLHF
few	TRBV29-1	TRBJ2-5	.	TGCAGCGTTGGACGGAGGGAGACCCAGTACTTC	CSVGRRETQYF
.	TRBV7-6	TRBJ2-1	TRBD2	TGTGCCAGCAGCTTAGCGATTAGCGGGGGGAACAATGAGCAGTTCTTC	CASSLAISGGNNEQFF
few	TRBV10-3	TRBJ2-2	TRBD2	TGTGCCATCAGTACGACGGGGGGGCTAGCCGGGGAGCTGTTTTTT	CAISTTGGLAGELFF
few	TRBV6-5	TRBJ1-1	.	TGTGCCAGCAGTTACCAGGCAGGCAGATTTAACACTGAAGCTTTCTTT	CASSYQAGRFNTEAFF
.	TRBV27	TRBJ1-4	TRBD1	TGTGCCAGCAGTCCGGGGGACAGGGCAATTAATGAAAAACTGTTTTTT	CASSPGDRAINEKLFF
.	TRBV18	TRBJ1-2	.	TGTGCCAGCTCACCAGGGTTAGGGGGATCTAACTATGGCTACACCTTC	CASSPGLGGSNYGYTF
.	TRBV2	TRBJ2-5	TRBD1	TGTGCCAGCAGTCTTACAGGGGGATATGAGACCCAGTACTTC	CASSLTGGYETQYF